Sequencing of this TCR beta chain was carried out in a study of blood T cell repertoires in COVID-19. Background on the study: Spain, Italy and the United States supplied samples that represented acute and convalescent COVID-19. Nucleic acid was either cDNA or gDNA, and it came from T cells, B-cell-depleted T cells, or PBMCs.

Source study methods: Estimated nucleated cell counts came from reference gene primer amplification. TCRdb's copy holds only in-frame clones and misses some; the assay was immunoSEQ multiplex PCR. V and J calls and clone size come straight from that table; D and trimming were deduced from the DNA. Of under 450,000 clones in the sample, about nine tenths are singletons; the top ten hold roughly 1.6%. Seattle enrolled patients during active infection and tracked them longitudinally. The source material was peripheral blood. The TCR sequence derives from a woman in her thirties or forties with COVID-19, enrolled during active disease.

The CDR3 here is CASSTLLRAEYEQYF. In DNA, the CDR3 is TGTGCCAGTAGTACCCTCCTCAGGGCAGAGTACGAGCAGTACTTC. The V and J genes are TRBV19 and TRBJ2-7, with D perhaps matching TRBD1 (5 bases). Trimming pared 4 bases from V and 4 bases from J, leaving 17 bases between. CDR3 length: 15 amino acids. Germline V gene data show CDR1 as LNHDA and CDR2 as SQIVND (reference sequence). The full variable domain, in which reference TRBV19 and TRBJ2-7 provide the parts outside the CDR3, is DGGITQSPKYLFRKEGQNVTLSCEQNLNHDAMYWYRQDPGQGLRLIYYSQIVNDFQKGDIAEGYSVSREKKESFPLTVTSAQKNPTAFYLCASSTLLRAEYEQYFGPGTRLTVT.